The sequence of this TCR beta chain was determined in a study of blood T cells in healthy people across ages. Donor samples were obtained from healthy Caucasian individuals from Russia, aged about 6 to 95. PCR was performed a second time for roughly 7 to 12 cycles using a sample-barcoded 5' primer and a J-beta primer mix. In TCRdb, the 5' RACE reads were re-called with MiXCR into one record per CDR3 protein. The repertoire has hundreds of thousands of distinct CDR3 sequences, roughly 30% of them found once; the top ten carry about 15%. Germline assignment: CDR1 MNHNY and CDR2 SVGAGI (reference sequence). This CDR3 is 14 amino acids long. The V and J ends lost 4 bases and 1 base respectively, with 9 bases between them. This clonotype was detected many times.

Sequenced material: blood. This rearrangement joins TRBV6-6 to TRBJ2-3; TRBD2 is a possible D gene (6 bases). This receptor was taken from an elderly woman in good health. The CDR3 loop is CASSFPGGTDTQYF. The DNA for the CDR3 is TGTGCCAGCAGTTTTCCGGGGGGCACAGATACGCAGTATTTT.